This TCR beta chain was identified during a study of cytomegalovirus exposure and HLA in healthy donors. Study results and caveats: The study listed 150 to 200 cytomegalovirus-associated TCR beta chains. It emerged from a later analysis that several of the most significant clusters appeared to be linked to common viral pathogens.

A note on this clone: Its target is not known.

13 Jbeta primers and 60 Vbeta primers were used for the PCR. The assay was immunoSEQ multiplex PCR, and TCRdb's table has in-frame clones only and misses some. The sample records fewer than 200,000 clones, over 75% being singletons. After removal of 4 bases from V and 7 bases from J, the junction contained 11 bases not matched to a gene. The CDR3 has 15 residues. Germline V gives CDR1 SGHNT, CDR2 YYREEE (reference sequence). Those who donated were healthy bone marrow donors. This sequence joins TRBV5-4 and TRBJ2-1; 7 bases are a match to TRBD2. The source material was PBMCs. The TCR was taken from a woman aged 45-60 years in good health and CMV-seronegative. Here the CDR3 reads CASSAGREEVNEQFF. The CDR3 region has the DNA TGTGCCAGCAGCGCGGGACGGGAGGAGGTGAATGAGCAGTTCTTC.